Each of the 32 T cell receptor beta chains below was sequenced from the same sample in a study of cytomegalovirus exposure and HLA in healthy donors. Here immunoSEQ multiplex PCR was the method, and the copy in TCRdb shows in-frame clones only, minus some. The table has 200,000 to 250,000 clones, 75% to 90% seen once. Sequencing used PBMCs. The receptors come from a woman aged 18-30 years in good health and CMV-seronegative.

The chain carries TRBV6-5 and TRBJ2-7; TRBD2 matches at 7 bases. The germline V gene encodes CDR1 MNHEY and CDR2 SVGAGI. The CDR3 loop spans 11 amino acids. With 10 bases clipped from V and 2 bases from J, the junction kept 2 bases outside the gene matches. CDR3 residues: CATAGAYEQYF. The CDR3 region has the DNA TGTGCCACCGCGGGAGCCTACGAGCAGTACTTC.

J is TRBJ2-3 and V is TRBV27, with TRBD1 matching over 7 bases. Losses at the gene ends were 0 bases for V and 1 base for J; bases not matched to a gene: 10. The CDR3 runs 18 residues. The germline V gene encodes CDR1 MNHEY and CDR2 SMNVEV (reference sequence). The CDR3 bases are TGTGCCAGCAGTTTATCCCTACTTGGACAGGCCGGCACAGATACGCAGTATTTT. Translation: CASSLSLLGQAGTDTQYF.

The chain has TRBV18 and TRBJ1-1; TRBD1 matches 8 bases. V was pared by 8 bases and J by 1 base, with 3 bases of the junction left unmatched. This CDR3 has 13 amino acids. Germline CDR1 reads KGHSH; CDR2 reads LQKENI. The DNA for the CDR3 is TGTGCCAGCCTAGGACAGGGGAACACTGAAGCTTTCTTT. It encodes CASLGQGNTEAFF.

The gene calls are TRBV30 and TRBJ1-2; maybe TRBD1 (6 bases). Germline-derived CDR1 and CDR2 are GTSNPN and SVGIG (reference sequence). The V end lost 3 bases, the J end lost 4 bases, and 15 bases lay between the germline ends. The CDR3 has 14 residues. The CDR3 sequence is CAWSVTGKGYGYTF. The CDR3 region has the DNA TGTGCCTGGAGCGTTACAGGGAAAGGCTATGGCTACACCTTC.

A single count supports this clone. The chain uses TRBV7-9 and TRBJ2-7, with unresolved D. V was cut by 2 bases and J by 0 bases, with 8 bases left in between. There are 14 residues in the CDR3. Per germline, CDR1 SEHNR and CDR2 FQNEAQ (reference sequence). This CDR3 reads CASSLIAASYEQYF. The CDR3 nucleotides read TGTGCCAGCAGCTTAATCGCGGCCTCCTACGAGCAGTACTTC.

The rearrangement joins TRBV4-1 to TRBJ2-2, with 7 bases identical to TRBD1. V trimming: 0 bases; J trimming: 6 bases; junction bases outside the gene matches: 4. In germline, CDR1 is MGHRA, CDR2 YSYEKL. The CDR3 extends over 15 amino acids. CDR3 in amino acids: CASSQDKGAAGELFF. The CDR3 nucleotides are TGCGCCAGCAGCCAAGATAAGGGGGCGGCCGGGGAGCTGTTTTTT.

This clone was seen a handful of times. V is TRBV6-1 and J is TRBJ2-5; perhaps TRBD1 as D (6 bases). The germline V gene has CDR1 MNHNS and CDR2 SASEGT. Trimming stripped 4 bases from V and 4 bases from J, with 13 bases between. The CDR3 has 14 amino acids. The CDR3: CASSARGGLETQYF. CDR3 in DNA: TGTGCCAGCAGTGCCCGAGGGGGTTTAGAGACCCAGTACTTC.

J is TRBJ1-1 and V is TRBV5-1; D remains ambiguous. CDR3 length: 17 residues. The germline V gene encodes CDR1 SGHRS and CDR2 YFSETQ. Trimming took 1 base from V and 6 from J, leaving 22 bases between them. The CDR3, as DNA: TGCGCCAGCAGCTTGCTCGGTCGTGCTCAACCCTGGGCTGAAGCTTTCTTT. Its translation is CASSLLGRAQPWAEAFF.

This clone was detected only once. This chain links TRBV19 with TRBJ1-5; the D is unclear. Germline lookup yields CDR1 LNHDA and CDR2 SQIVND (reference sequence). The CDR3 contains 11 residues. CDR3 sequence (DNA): TGTGTCTGCGGGGGCAATCAGCCCCAGCATTTT. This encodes CVCGGNQPQHF.

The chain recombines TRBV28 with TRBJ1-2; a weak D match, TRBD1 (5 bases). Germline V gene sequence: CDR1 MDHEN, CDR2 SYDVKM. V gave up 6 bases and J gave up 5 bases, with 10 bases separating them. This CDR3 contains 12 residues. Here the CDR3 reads CASSQGNYGYTF. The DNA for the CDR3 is TGTGCCAGCAGCCAGGGCAATTATGGCTACACCTTC.

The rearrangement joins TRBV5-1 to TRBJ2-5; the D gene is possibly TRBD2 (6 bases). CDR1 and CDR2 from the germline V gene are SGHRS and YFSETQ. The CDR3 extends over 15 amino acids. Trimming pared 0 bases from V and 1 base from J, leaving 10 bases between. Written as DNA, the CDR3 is TGCGCCAGCAGCTTGGCCGGGGGACTCCAAGAGACCCAGTACTTC. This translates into CASSLAGGLQETQYF.

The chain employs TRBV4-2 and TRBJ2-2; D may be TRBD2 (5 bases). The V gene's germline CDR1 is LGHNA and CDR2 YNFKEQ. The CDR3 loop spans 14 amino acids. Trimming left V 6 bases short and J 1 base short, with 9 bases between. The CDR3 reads CASRRRENTGELFF. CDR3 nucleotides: TGTGCCAGCAGACGACGGGAGAACACCGGGGAGCTGTTTTTT.

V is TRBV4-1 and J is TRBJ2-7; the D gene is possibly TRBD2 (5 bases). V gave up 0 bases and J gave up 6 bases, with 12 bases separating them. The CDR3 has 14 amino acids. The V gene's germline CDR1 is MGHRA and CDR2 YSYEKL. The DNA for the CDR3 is TGCGCCAGCAGCCAAGATTTGCGGGTGCCCGAGCAGTACTTC. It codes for CASSQDLRVPEQYF.

CDR3 sequence (DNA): TGTGCCAGCAGCTTAGCCTACACTACCTCCTACAATGAGCAGTTCTTC. Protein sequence: CASSLAYTTSYNEQFF. The chain recombines TRBV7-9 with TRBJ2-1; D uncertain. Per the germline V gene, CDR1 is SEHNR and CDR2 is FQNEAQ (reference sequence). V lost 0 bases, J lost 0 bases, and 9 bases lay in between. The CDR3 consists of 16 residues.

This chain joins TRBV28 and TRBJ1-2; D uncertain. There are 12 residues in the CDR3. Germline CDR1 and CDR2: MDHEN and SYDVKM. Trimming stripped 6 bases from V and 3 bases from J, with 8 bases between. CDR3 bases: TGTGCCAGCAGGAGAGGGCACTATGGCTACACCTTC. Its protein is CASRRGHYGYTF.

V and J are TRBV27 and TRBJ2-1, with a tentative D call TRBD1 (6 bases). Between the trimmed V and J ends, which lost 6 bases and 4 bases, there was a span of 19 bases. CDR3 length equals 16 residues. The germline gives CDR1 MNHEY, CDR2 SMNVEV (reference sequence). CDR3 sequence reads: CASRRPGHSIYNEQFF. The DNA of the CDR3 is TGTGCCAGCAGGAGACCGGGACACAGTATTTACAATGAGCAGTTCTTC.

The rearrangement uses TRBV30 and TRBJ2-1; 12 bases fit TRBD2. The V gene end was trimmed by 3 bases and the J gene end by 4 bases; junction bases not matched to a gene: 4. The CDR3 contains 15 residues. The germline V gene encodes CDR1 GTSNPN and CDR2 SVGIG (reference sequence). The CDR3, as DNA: TGTGCCTGGAGACTAGCGGGAGGTCGGTACAATGAGCAGTTCTTC. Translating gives CAWRLAGGRYNEQFF.

The CDR3 DNA follows: TGTGCCAGCAGCCCCCCAACAGATAACTATGGCTACACCTTC. Its protein is CASSPPTDNYGYTF. V usage is TRBV9 and J usage is TRBJ1-2; D gene ambiguous. CDR1 and CDR2 from the germline V gene are SGDLS and YYNGEE. CDR3 size: 14 residues. V lost 4 bases, J lost 1 base, and 11 bases lay in between. Full variable domain (remainder filled in from reference TRBV9 and TRBJ1-2): DSGVTQTPKHLITATGQRVTLRCSPRSGDLSVYWYQQSLDQGLQFLIQYYNGEERAKGNILERFSAQQFPDLHSELNLSSLELGDSALYFCASSPPTDNYGYTFGSGTRLTVV.

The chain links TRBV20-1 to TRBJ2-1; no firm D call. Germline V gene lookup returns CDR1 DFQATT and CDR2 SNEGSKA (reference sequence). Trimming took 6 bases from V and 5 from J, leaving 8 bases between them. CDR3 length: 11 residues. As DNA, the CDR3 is TGCAGTGCCGATTCGGACAATGAGCAGTTCTTC. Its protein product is CSADSDNEQFF.

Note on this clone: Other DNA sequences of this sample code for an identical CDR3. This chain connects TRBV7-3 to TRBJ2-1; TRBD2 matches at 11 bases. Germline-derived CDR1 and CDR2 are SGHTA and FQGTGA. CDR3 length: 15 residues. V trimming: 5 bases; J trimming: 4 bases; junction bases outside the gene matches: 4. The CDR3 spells CASSPGTSGYNEQFF. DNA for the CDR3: TGTGCCAGCAGCCCAGGGACTAGCGGATACAATGAGCAGTTCTTC.

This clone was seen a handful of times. The CDR3 protein is CASSFPGPSYEQYF. CDR3 DNA sequence: TGTGCCAGCAGCTTCCCGGGACCTTCCTACGAGCAGTACTTC. V usage is TRBV11-2 and J usage is TRBJ2-7; D tentatively reads TRBD1 or TRBD2 (5 bases each). This CDR3 has 14 amino acids. Germline V gives CDR1 SGHAT, CDR2 FQNNGV. The V end was cut by 3 bases, the J end by 1 base, with 10 bases between. The entire variable domain, with the rest obtained from reference TRBV11-2 and TRBJ2-7, is as follows: EAGVAQSPRYKIIEKRQSVAFWCNPISGHATLYWYQQILGQGPKLLIQFQNNGVVDDSQLPKDRFSAERLKGVDSTLKIQPAKLEDSAVYLCASSFPGPSYEQYFGPGTRLTVT.

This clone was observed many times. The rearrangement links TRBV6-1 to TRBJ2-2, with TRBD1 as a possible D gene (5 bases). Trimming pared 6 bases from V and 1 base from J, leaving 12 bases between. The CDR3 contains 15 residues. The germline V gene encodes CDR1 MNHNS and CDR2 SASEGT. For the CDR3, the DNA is TGTGCCAGCAGGCCTGGGGCAGTGAACACCGGGGAGCTGTTTTTT. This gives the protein CASRPGAVNTGELFF.

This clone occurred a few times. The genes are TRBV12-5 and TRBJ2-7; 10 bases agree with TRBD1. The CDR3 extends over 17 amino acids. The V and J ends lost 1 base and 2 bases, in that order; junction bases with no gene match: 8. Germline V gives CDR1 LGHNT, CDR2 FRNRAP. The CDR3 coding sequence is TGTGCTAGTGGTTTGGGACAGGGGGCGCTTGGGGCCTACGAGCAGTACTTC. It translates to CASGLGQGALGAYEQYF.

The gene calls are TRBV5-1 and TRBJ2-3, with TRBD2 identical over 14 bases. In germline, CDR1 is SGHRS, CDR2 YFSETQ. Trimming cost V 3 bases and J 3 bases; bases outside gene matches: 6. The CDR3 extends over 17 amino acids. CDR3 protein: CASSWTTSGRGTDTQYF. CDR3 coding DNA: TGCGCCAGCAGCTGGACGACTAGCGGGAGGGGGACAGATACGCAGTATTTT.

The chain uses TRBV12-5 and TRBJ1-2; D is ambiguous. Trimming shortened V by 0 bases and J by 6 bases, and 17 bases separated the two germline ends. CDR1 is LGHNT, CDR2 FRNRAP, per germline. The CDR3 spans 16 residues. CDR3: CASGLVVAKGLDGYTF. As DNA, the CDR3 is TGTGCTAGTGGTTTGGTAGTAGCGAAAGGGTTGGATGGCTACACCTTC.

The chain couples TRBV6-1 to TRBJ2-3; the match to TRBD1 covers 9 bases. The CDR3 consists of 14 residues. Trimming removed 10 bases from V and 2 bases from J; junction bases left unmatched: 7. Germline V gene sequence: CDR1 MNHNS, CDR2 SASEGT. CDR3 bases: TGTGCCACCTCCCGGGACAGGGACACAGATACGCAGTATTTT. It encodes CATSRDRDTDTQYF.

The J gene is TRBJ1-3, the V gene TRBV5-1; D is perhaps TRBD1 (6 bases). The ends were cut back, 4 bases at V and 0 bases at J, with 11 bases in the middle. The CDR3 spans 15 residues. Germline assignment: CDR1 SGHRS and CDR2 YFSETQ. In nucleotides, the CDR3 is TGCGCCAGCAGCGTCAGGGGATACTCTGGAAACACCATATATTTT. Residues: CASSVRGYSGNTIYF.

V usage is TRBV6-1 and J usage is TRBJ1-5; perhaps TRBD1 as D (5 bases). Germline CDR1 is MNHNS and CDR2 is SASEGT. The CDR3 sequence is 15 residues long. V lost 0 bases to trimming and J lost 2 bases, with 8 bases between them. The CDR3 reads CASSEAGVGNQPQHF. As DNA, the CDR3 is TGTGCCAGCAGTGAAGCGGGGGTGGGCAATCAGCCCCAGCATTTT.

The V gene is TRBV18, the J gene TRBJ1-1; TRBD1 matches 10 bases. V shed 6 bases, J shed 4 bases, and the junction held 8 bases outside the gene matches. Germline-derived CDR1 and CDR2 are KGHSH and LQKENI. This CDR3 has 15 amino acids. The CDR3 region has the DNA TGTGCCAGCTCGCAGACAGGGGGCTGGGGCACTGAAGCTTTCTTT. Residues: CASSQTGGWGTEAFF.

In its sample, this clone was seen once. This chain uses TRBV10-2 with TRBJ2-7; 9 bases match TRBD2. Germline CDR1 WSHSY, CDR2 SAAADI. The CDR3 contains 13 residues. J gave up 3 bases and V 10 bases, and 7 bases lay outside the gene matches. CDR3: CATAPSGDYEQYF. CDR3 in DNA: TGCGCCACCGCACCTAGCGGGGACTACGAGCAGTACTTC.

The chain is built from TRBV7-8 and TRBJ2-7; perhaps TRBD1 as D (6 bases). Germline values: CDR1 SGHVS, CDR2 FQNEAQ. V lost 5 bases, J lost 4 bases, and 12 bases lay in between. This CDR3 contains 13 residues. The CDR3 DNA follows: TGTGCCAGCAGCGATGGACAGTTTTACGAGCAGTACTTC. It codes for CASSDGQFYEQYF.

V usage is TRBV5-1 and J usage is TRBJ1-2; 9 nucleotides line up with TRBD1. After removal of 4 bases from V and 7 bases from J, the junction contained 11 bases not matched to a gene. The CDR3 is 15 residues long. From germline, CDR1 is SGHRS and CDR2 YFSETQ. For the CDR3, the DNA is TGCGCCAGCAGCCCGGTGGGACAGGGTCTCTCTGGCTACACCTTC. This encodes CASSPVGQGLSGYTF.